The T cell receptor (beta chain) described here comes from a study of CD8+ T cells in alopecia areata. Study information: Tofacitinib therapy lasting 6 to 18 months was followed by 6 months off drug.

On this clone itself: Its cognate antigen is unknown.

The junction had 18 bases not matched to a gene; V was cut back by 3 bases and J by 5 bases. CDR3 length: 18 amino acids. From germline, CDR1 is GTSNPN and CDR2 SVGIG (reference sequence). Whole-study findings and limits: Normal scalp had lower clonality than lesional scalp, with alopecia totalis/universalis lesions showing this most strongly.

Extraction and reverse transcription of RNA yielded cDNA as the sequencing template. TCRdb's table, derived via immunoSEQ multiplex PCR, lists solely in-frame clones and lacks some. The data contain over 150,000 clones, about 63% of them singletons. The source was CD4+ T cells sorted from blood, collected at week 0. The chain combines TRBV30 with TRBJ2-1; 8 nucleotides agree with TRBD2. The origin of this receptor is a human donor with alopecia areata. CDR3: CAWSPGLGRAGTHNEQFF. The CDR3 DNA sequence: TGTGCCTGGAGCCCGGGACTAGGCAGGGCGGGGACGCACAATGAGCAGTTCTTC. The full variable domain, in which reference TRBV30 and TRBJ2-1 provide the parts outside the CDR3, is SQTIHQWPATLVQPVGSPLSLECTVEGTSNPNLYWYRQAAGRGLQLLFYSVGIGQISSEVPQNLSASRPQDRQFILSSKKLLLSDSGFYLCAWSPGLGRAGTHNEQFFGPGTRLTVL.